This TCR beta chain stems from a study of cytomegalovirus exposure and HLA in healthy donors. The PCR contained 60 Vbeta and 13 Jbeta primers. Libraries were prepared by immunoSEQ multiplex PCR; TCRdb keeps only in-frame clonotypes and omits some of them. Found here are about 130,000 clones, 70% to 85% of them singletons; the top ten hold 2% to 3%. This clone was detected only a few times. Its antigen is as yet unknown. CDR3 length equals 11 residues. CDR1 and CDR2 from the germline V gene are SGDLS and YYNGEE. The germline V and J ends were trimmed by 3 bases and 8 bases, with 6 bases remaining between them. Study observations and caveats: After further analysis at a later stage, around 17,000 TCR beta sequences were associated with HLA alleles at 0.05 false discovery rate. Researchers had no immune exposure information except CMV serostatus available. Later on, analysis showed that most CMV-associated TCR beta chains appeared to be HLA-restricted. A prior analysis recorded that most TCR beta V segments were productive about 87% or about 30% of the time.

Specimen: PBMCs. The rearrangement uses TRBV9 and TRBJ2-1; D gene unclear. The TCR was taken from an older woman in good health and CMV-seropositive. This chain's CDR3 is CASSGTDEQFF. CDR3 DNA sequence: TGTGCCAGCAGCGGAACGGATGAGCAGTTCTTC.